These T cell receptor beta chains were read from a single sample in a study of human T cells and chemical hapten exposure. TCRdb fed the RACE reads into MiXCR, producing one record per CDR3 protein. The table includes around 250,000 distinct CDR3 sequences, approximately 8.4% detected once. This specimen consisted of whole blood, obtained in connection with sensitization to the hapten diphenylcyclopropenone (DPC). The receptors come from a woman in her thirties or forties with alopecia areata. Some clones in this sample may be carry-over from other donors' samples. Both conserved end residues are part of each CDR3. The D gene is left open where the match is weak. Size values are once, few and many counts, or a class for expanded clones, and some rows have none.

v_call: TRBV3-1; clone_size: few; d_call: TRBD2; j_call: TRBJ2-7; cdr3_aa: CASSQARTSGTRAYEQYF; cdr3_nt: TGTGCCAGCAGCCAAGCCCGGACTAGCGGGACCAGGGCCTACGAGCAGTACTTC
v_call: TRBV6-2/TRBV6-3; clone_size: many; d_call: TRBD1; j_call: TRBJ2-7; cdr3_aa: CASSSPGTEAYEQYF; cdr3_nt: TGTGCCAGCAGTTCACCCGGGACAGAGGCCTACGAGCAGTACTTC
v_call: TRBV6-5; clone_size: -; d_call: -; j_call: TRBJ1-3; cdr3_aa: CASRRGASGNTIYF; cdr3_nt: TGTGCCAGCCGGCGGGGGGCCTCTGGAAACACCATATATTTT
v_call: TRBV27; clone_size: -; d_call: -; j_call: TRBJ2-5; cdr3_aa: CVSRIRGAKTQYF; cdr3_nt: TGTGTCAGCAGGATTAGAGGGGCCAAGACCCAGTACTTC
v_call: TRBV20-1; clone_size: few; d_call: TRBD1; j_call: TRBJ1-5; cdr3_aa: CSASRTGGRENQPQHF; cdr3_nt: TGCAGTGCTAGCCGGACAGGGGGAAGGGAAAATCAGCCCCAGCATTTT
v_call: TRBV20-1; clone_size: -; d_call: TRBD2; j_call: TRBJ2-1; cdr3_aa: CSARLAEYNEQFF; cdr3_nt: TGCAGTGCTAGGCTAGCGGAATACAATGAGCAGTTCTTC
v_call: TRBV27; clone_size: few; d_call: -; j_call: TRBJ1-1; cdr3_aa: CASGSGEAFF; cdr3_nt: TGTGCCAGCGGGTCCGGCGAAGCTTTCTTT
v_call: TRBV12-3/TRBV12-4; clone_size: -; d_call: -; j_call: TRBJ1-5; cdr3_aa: CASSTGRPSQPQHF; cdr3_nt: TGTGCCAGCAGTACAGGGCGGCCCTCTCAGCCCCAGCATTTT
v_call: TRBV5-6; clone_size: -; d_call: -; j_call: TRBJ2-5; cdr3_aa: CASSFEQETQYF; cdr3_nt: TGTGCCAGCAGCTTTGAACAAGAGACCCAGTACTTC
v_call: TRBV19; clone_size: -; d_call: TRBD2; j_call: TRBJ2-1; cdr3_aa: CASSASGRGSNEQFF; cdr3_nt: TGTGCCAGTAGTGCTAGCGGGAGGGGCAGCAATGAGCAGTTCTTC
v_call: TRBV6-2/TRBV6-3; clone_size: -; d_call: -; j_call: TRBJ2-4; cdr3_aa: CASSYWKNIQYF; cdr3_nt: TGTGCCAGCAGTTATTGGAAAAACATTCAGTACTTC
v_call: TRBV6-1; clone_size: -; d_call: -; j_call: TRBJ1-2; cdr3_aa: CASSPNWEGYGYTF; cdr3_nt: TGTGCCAGCAGTCCCAATTGGGAGGGTTATGGCTACACCTTC
v_call: TRBV28; clone_size: few; d_call: -; j_call: TRBJ1-1; cdr3_aa: CASWENMNTEAFF; cdr3_nt: TGTGCCAGCTGGGAGAACATGAACACTGAAGCTTTCTTT
v_call: TRBV18; clone_size: few; d_call: -; j_call: TRBJ2-5; cdr3_aa: CASSPPMPLQETQYF; cdr3_nt: TGTGCCAGCTCACCACCGATGCCTCTACAAGAGACCCAGTACTTC
v_call: TRBV4-3; clone_size: -; d_call: -; j_call: TRBJ1-2; cdr3_aa: CASSQDLWRAPGGYTF; cdr3_nt: TGCGCCAGCAGCCAAGATCTTTGGAGGGCCCCCGGTGGCTACACCTTC
v_call: TRBV12-3/TRBV12-4; clone_size: few; d_call: TRBD2; j_call: TRBJ2-1; cdr3_aa: CASSSSLAGVAVGEQFF; cdr3_nt: TGTGCCAGCAGCTCCTCTTTAGCGGGAGTCGCCGTCGGTGAGCAGTTCTTC
v_call: TRBV12-3/TRBV12-4; clone_size: few; d_call: -; j_call: TRBJ2-7; cdr3_aa: CASSSDPNDAEQYF; cdr3_nt: TGTGCCAGCAGTTCCGACCCCAACGACGCCGAGCAGTACTTC
v_call: TRBV20-1; clone_size: -; d_call: -; j_call: TRBJ1-1; cdr3_aa: CSASRQPMNTEAFF; cdr3_nt: TGCAGTGCTAGCCGGCAACCCATGAACACTGAAGCTTTCTTT
v_call: TRBV20-1; clone_size: -; d_call: -; j_call: TRBJ2-1; cdr3_aa: CSARSLGAYNEQFF; cdr3_nt: TGCAGTGCTAGATCGCTAGGAGCCTACAATGAGCAGTTCTTC
v_call: TRBV29-1; clone_size: many; d_call: -; j_call: TRBJ2-3; cdr3_aa: CSVPRSDNTQYF; cdr3_nt: TGCAGCGTCCCACGGAGCGATAATACGCAGTATTTT
v_call: TRBV18; clone_size: few; d_call: -; j_call: TRBJ2-7; cdr3_aa: CASSPFGGGTPYEQYF; cdr3_nt: TGTGCCAGCTCACCCTTTGGTGGCGGGACACCCTACGAGCAGTACTTC
v_call: TRBV25-1; clone_size: few; d_call: -; j_call: TRBJ2-5; cdr3_aa: CASSESETQYF; cdr3_nt: TGTGCCAGCAGTGAATCTGAGACCCAGTACTTC
v_call: TRBV6-5; clone_size: -; d_call: TRBD1; j_call: TRBJ1-1; cdr3_aa: CASSTGTGPGTEAFF; cdr3_nt: TGTGCCAGCAGCACCGGGACAGGGCCGGGCACTGAAGCTTTCTTT
v_call: TRBV3-1; clone_size: few; d_call: -; j_call: TRBJ1-2; cdr3_aa: CASSQVSGNYGYTF; cdr3_nt: TGTGCCAGCAGCCAAGTAAGCGGAAACTATGGCTACACCTTC
v_call: TRBV6-6; clone_size: few; d_call: -; j_call: TRBJ1-5; cdr3_aa: CASSQQVPENQPQHF; cdr3_nt: TGTGCCAGCAGTCAACAGGTACCGGAGAATCAGCCCCAGCATTTT
v_call: TRBV4-3; clone_size: many; d_call: -; j_call: TRBJ2-6; cdr3_aa: CASSQGGYSGANVLTF; cdr3_nt: TGCGCCAGCAGCCAAGGCGGATACTCTGGGGCCAACGTCCTGACTTTC
v_call: TRBV28; clone_size: -; d_call: -; j_call: TRBJ2-1; cdr3_aa: CASSRPSSVNEQFF; cdr3_nt: TGTGCCAGCAGCCGCCCTTCTAGCGTCAATGAGCAGTTCTTC
v_call: TRBV18; clone_size: few; d_call: -; j_call: TRBJ2-7; cdr3_aa: CASSPPPGAGEQYF; cdr3_nt: TGTGCCAGCTCACCCCCCCCGGGGGCTGGCGAGCAGTACTTC
v_call: TRBV19; clone_size: -; d_call: -; j_call: TRBJ2-5; cdr3_aa: CASRTTGRETQYF; cdr3_nt: TGTGCCAGTAGGACGACAGGGAGGGAGACCCAGTACTTC
v_call: TRBV12-3/TRBV12-4; clone_size: few; d_call: -; j_call: TRBJ2-1; cdr3_aa: CASSFGASHPSGEQFF; cdr3_nt: TGTGCCAGCAGTTTTGGAGCGAGCCATCCCTCGGGGGAGCAGTTCTTC
v_call: TRBV20-1; clone_size: few; d_call: -; j_call: TRBJ1-5; cdr3_aa: CSAWPGMYSNQPQHF; cdr3_nt: TGCAGTGCCTGGCCGGGAATGTATAGCAATCAGCCCCAGCATTTT
v_call: TRBV20-1; clone_size: -; d_call: TRBD2; j_call: TRBJ2-2; cdr3_aa: CSARNPTSGWLNTGELFF; cdr3_nt: TGCAGTGCTAGAAACCCGACTAGCGGGTGGCTCAACACCGGGGAGCTGTTTTTT
v_call: TRBV29-1; clone_size: -; d_call: -; j_call: TRBJ1-1; cdr3_aa: CSGGRLMNTEAFF; cdr3_nt: TGCAGCGGCGGCAGGCTCATGAACACTGAAGCTTTCTTT
v_call: TRBV4-3; clone_size: many; d_call: TRBD2; j_call: TRBJ2-3; cdr3_aa: CASSQGLAGGPDTQYF; cdr3_nt: TGCGCCAGCAGCCAAGGGCTAGCGGGAGGCCCAGATACGCAGTATTTT
v_call: TRBV7-2; clone_size: many; d_call: -; j_call: TRBJ2-3; cdr3_aa: CASSLGSVGATDTQYF; cdr3_nt: TGTGCCAGCAGCTTGGGCAGCGTGGGGGCCACAGATACGCAGTATTTT
v_call: TRBV6-2/TRBV6-3; clone_size: -; d_call: -; j_call: TRBJ1-1; cdr3_aa: CASSYRRALNTEAFF; cdr3_nt: TGTGCCAGCAGTTATCGGCGGGCTCTGAACACTGAAGCTTTCTTT
v_call: TRBV5-1; clone_size: -; d_call: -; j_call: TRBJ2-3; cdr3_aa: CASSFSWGSTDTQYF; cdr3_nt: TGCGCCAGCAGCTTTTCTTGGGGGAGCACAGATACGCAGTATTTT
v_call: TRBV6-6; clone_size: few; d_call: TRBD1; j_call: TRBJ2-5; cdr3_aa: CASSYETGYGQTQYF; cdr3_nt: TGTGCCAGCAGTTACGAGACAGGGTACGGTCAGACCCAGTACTTC
v_call: TRBV11-1; clone_size: few; d_call: TRBD1; j_call: TRBJ1-2; cdr3_aa: CASSSEPGQGYGYTF; cdr3_nt: TGTGCCAGCAGCTCAGAACCGGGACAGGGCTATGGCTACACCTTC
v_call: TRBV28; clone_size: -; d_call: TRBD1; j_call: TRBJ1-5; cdr3_aa: CASSSGQGSQPQHF; cdr3_nt: TGTGCCAGCAGTTCGGGACAGGGGAGTCAGCCCCAGCATTTT